This paragraph covers one TCR beta chain sequence. The data are from a study of T-cell memory formation after mild COVID-19. MiXCR, applied by TCRdb to the 5' RACE reads, yields one record per CDR3 protein. The sample consists of approximately 260,000 distinct CDR3 sequences, over 15% of them appearing once. Per germline, CDR1 LGHNA and CDR2 YSLEER. This CDR3 has 19 amino acids. Trimming took 4 bases from V and 0 from J, leaving 19 bases between them. The sample taken for sequencing was PBMCs or a T cell subset sorted from them (not recorded which). The chain joins TRBV4-3 to TRBJ2-6; D ambiguous. This TCR came from a man aged 18 to 30 who had mild COVID-19 (a few samples of this study predate the infection). Cell type and time point are not known. CDR3 DNA sequence: TGCGCCAGCAGCCCAGAGCTCGGACGGAAATTCTCTGGGGCCAACGTCCTGACTTTC. This gives the protein CASSPELGRKFSGANVLTF.